Below, 30 T cell receptor beta chains from the same sample are listed, as sequenced in a study of blood T cell repertoires in COVID-19. TCRdb keeps only in-frame clones here, not all; method: immunoSEQ multiplex PCR. Of more than 250,000 clones in the sample, around 90% were seen once. The specimen was peripheral blood. These receptor sequences come from a man in his fifties or sixties with active or convalescent COVID-19.

The genes are TRBV6-5 and TRBJ1-5; no firm D call. Trimming shortened V by 0 bases and J by 5 bases, and 11 bases separated the two germline ends. Per germline, CDR1 MNHEY and CDR2 SVGAGI. This CDR3 spans 15 amino acids. This CDR3 reads CASSYSVQADQPQHF. DNA for the CDR3: TGTGCCAGCAGTTACTCGGTCCAGGCTGATCAGCCCCAGCATTTT.

The chain recombines TRBV28 with TRBJ2-7; the D gene is possibly TRBD2 (5 bases). Trimming stripped 5 bases from V and 2 bases from J, with 19 bases between. The V gene's germline CDR1 is MDHEN and CDR2 SYDVKM. The CDR3 runs to 16 residues. In nucleotides, the CDR3 is TGTGCCAGCAGTCTAACCCGCGCGGGCAGGACCTACGAGCAGTACTTC. Protein sequence: CASSLTRAGRTYEQYF.

The chain is built from TRBV19 and TRBJ2-1; possible D gene TRBD2, 6 bases. CDR1 is LNHDA and CDR2 is SQIVND in the germline V gene (reference sequence). Trimming stripped 1 base from V and 5 bases from J, with 9 bases between. The length of the CDR3 is 14 residues. The CDR3 sequence is CASSIGPSDNEQFF. CDR3 bases: TGTGCCAGTAGTATAGGTCCTAGCGACAATGAGCAGTTCTTC.

The genes are TRBV7-2 and TRBJ2-5; TRBD2 agrees at 8 bases. The CDR3 sequence is 16 residues long. Per germline, CDR1 SGHTA and CDR2 FQGNSA. Germline trimming cut 6 bases from V and 5 bases from J; bases unmatched to any gene: 14. For the CDR3, the DNA is TGTGCCAGCAGTTTTCAAGCGGGGGATGGTAGGGAGACCCAGTACTTC. Its translation is CASSFQAGDGRETQYF. The variable domain in full, completed from reference TRBV7-2 and TRBJ2-5, reads GAGVSQSPSNKVTEKGKDVELRCDPISGHTALYWYRQSLGQGLEFLIYFQGNSAPDKSGLPSDRFSAERTGGSVSTLTIQRTQQEDSAVYLCASSFQAGDGRETQYFGPGTRLLVL.

This chain uses TRBV7-9 with TRBJ1-2; TRBD1 matches at 7 bases. Germline lookup yields CDR1 SEHNR and CDR2 FQNEAQ (reference sequence). J gave up 0 bases and V 5 bases, and 3 bases lay outside the gene matches. The CDR3 loop spans 14 amino acids. CDR3 loop: CASSPTGTNYGYTF. In DNA, the CDR3 is TGTGCCAGCAGCCCGACAGGGACTAACTATGGCTACACCTTC.

This clone was observed a single time. The gene calls are TRBV2 and TRBJ2-7, with 11 nucleotides matching TRBD2. With 5 bases clipped from V and 2 bases from J, the junction kept 5 bases outside the gene matches. The germline CDR1 and CDR2 sequences are SNHLY and FYNNEI. This CDR3 comprises 15 residues. Here the CDR3 reads CASSNPGLAAYEQYF. The CDR3 coding sequence is TGTGCCAGCAGTAATCCGGGACTAGCGGCCTACGAGCAGTACTTC.

The table lists this clone with a count of one. The chain has TRBV5-1 and TRBJ1-4, with 7 bases that match TRBD1. The CDR3 loop spans 14 amino acids. The V gene end was trimmed by 4 bases and the J gene end by 5 bases; junction bases not matched to a gene: 5. From germline, CDR1 is SGHRS and CDR2 YFSETQ. CDR3 coding DNA: TGCGCCAGCAGCCGACAGGGAGAGAATGAAAAACTGTTTTTT. Translating it yields CASSRQGENEKLFF.

The chain combines TRBV11-2 with TRBJ2-2, with D possibly TRBD2 on 5 matching bases. The V gene lost 3 bases and the J gene lost 0 bases, with 8 bases spanning the gap. This CDR3 region has 15 residues. Germline lookup yields CDR1 SGHAT and CDR2 FQNNGV. The DNA of the CDR3 is TGTGCCAGCAGCTTCACTAGGACGAACACCGGGGAGCTGTTTTTT. Its protein product is CASSFTRTNTGELFF.

The V and J genes are TRBV7-3 and TRBJ1-1; 7 bases agree with TRBD1. Germline CDR1 reads SGHTA; CDR2 reads FQGTGA. V dropped 2 bases and J dropped 5; count of bases not matched to a gene: 2. The CDR3 is 13 residues long. CDR3 sequence reads: CASSLQQGTEAFF. CDR3 nucleotides: TGTGCCAGCAGCTTACAACAGGGGACTGAAGCTTTCTTT. The full variable domain, with the rest looked up from reference TRBV7-3 and TRBJ1-1, is GAGVSQTPSNKVTEKGKYVELRCDPISGHTALYWYRQSLGQGPEFLIYFQGTGAADDSGLPNDRFFAVRPEGSVSTLKIQRTERGDSAVYLCASSLQQGTEAFFGQGTRLTVV.

The genes are TRBV28 and TRBJ1-1, with 7 bases fitting TRBD1. The CDR3 length is 14 residues. The germline V gene encodes CDR1 MDHEN and CDR2 SYDVKM. Trimming took 2 bases from V and 1 from J; bases not matched to a gene: 1. The CDR3 reads CASSLRGRNTEAFF. DNA of the CDR3: TGTGCCAGCAGTTTAAGGGGGCGGAACACTGAAGCTTTCTTT.

The V and J genes are TRBV9 and TRBJ2-7; 10 bases are shared with TRBD1. Germline CDR1 reads SGDLS; CDR2 reads YYNGEE. V gave up 3 bases and J gave up 3 bases; unmatched junction bases: 0. CDR3 length: 13 amino acids. DNA of the CDR3: TGTGCCAGCAGCGGGACAGGGGGCTACGAGCAGTACTTC. Its protein is CASSGTGGYEQYF.

With regard to this clone: Within the sample, other DNA sequences also encode this same CDR3. The chain combines TRBV2 with TRBJ2-1, with 9 nucleotides matching TRBD1. This CDR3 region has 15 residues. CDR1 and CDR2 (germline): SNHLY, FYNNEI. V gave up 6 bases and J gave up 0 bases; unmatched junction bases: 3. The CDR3 reads CASSLGQGSYNEQFF. The CDR3 bases are TGTGCCAGCAGCCTGGGACAGGGCTCCTACAATGAGCAGTTCTTC.

The V call is TRBV29-1, the J call TRBJ2-5; 9 nucleotides align to TRBD1. Trimming took 4 bases from V and 4 from J; bases not matched to a gene: 7. Germline values: CDR1 SQVTM, CDR2 ANQGSEA. The CDR3 runs to 14 residues. Written as DNA, the CDR3 is TGCAGCGTTGGTTTCACAGGGGGCGGAGAGACCCAGTACTTC. It specifies CSVGFTGGGETQYF.

A single count supports this clone. The chain joins TRBV7-9 to TRBJ2-2; D is perhaps TRBD1 (6 bases). The V end lost 2 bases, the J end lost 4 bases, and 14 bases lay between the germline ends. The CDR3 has 16 residues. CDR1 is SEHNR, CDR2 FQNEAQ, per germline (reference sequence). The CDR3, as DNA: TGTGCCAGCAGCTTACGACAGGCCGAGTCCACCGGGGAGCTGTTTTTT. It encodes CASSLRQAESTGELFF. Using reference TRBV7-9 and TRBJ2-2 for the parts outside the CDR3, the full variable domain is DTGVSQNPRHKITKRGQNVTFRCDPISEHNRLYWYRQTLGQGPEFLTYFQNEAQLEKSRLLSDRFSAERPKGSFSTLEIQRTEQGDSAMYLCASSLRQAESTGELFFGEGSRLTVL.

The CDR3 loop is CATSDRTGEYGYTF. For the CDR3, the DNA is TGTGCCACCAGTGACCGGACAGGGGAATATGGCTACACCTTC. V usage is TRBV24-1 and J usage is TRBJ1-2; TRBD1 agrees at 9 bases. V shed 4 bases and J 5 bases; nucleotides not matched to a gene: 4. This CDR3 has 14 amino acids. Germline-derived CDR1 and CDR2 are KGHDR and SFDVKD.

V gene TRBV24-1 combines with J gene TRBJ2-5, with 8 nucleotides matching TRBD1. V shed 4 bases, J shed 3 bases, and the junction held 3 bases outside the gene matches. CDR1 and CDR2 (germline): KGHDR, SFDVKD. CDR3 size: 14 residues. CDR3 protein: CATSDTTGEETQYF. CDR3 DNA sequence: TGTGCCACCAGTGACACGACAGGGGAAGAGACCCAGTACTTC.

V and J are TRBV5-1 and TRBJ2-7, with 10 bases identical to TRBD2. Germline CDR1 is SGHRS and CDR2 is YFSETQ. Trimming cost V 4 bases and J 3 bases; bases outside gene matches: 4. The CDR3 covers 14 residues. The DNA for the CDR3 is TGCGCCAGCAGCCAGTGGACTAGCGGCTACGAGCAGTACTTC. Amino acids: CASSQWTSGYEQYF.

The chain combines TRBV6-5 with TRBJ2-7; 8 bases match TRBD1. This CDR3 region has 15 residues. V shed 5 bases and J 6 bases; nucleotides not matched to a gene: 12. The germline CDR1 and CDR2 sequences are MNHEY and SVGAGI. The CDR3 is CASSQQGAQGVEQYF. The CDR3 DNA reads TGTGCCAGCAGTCAACAAGGGGCACAGGGGGTCGAGCAGTACTTC.

The V and J genes are TRBV23-1 and TRBJ1-5, with 12 bases identical to TRBD1. TRBV23-1 is an ORF, with its function uncertain. CDR3 length equals 17 residues. J lost 0 bases, V lost 8 bases, and 8 bases had no gene match. The CDR3: CASGGGQGAYSNQPQHF. The CDR3 nucleotides read TGCGCCAGCGGAGGGGGACAGGGGGCTTATAGCAATCAGCCCCAGCATTTT.

This chain uses TRBV4-3 with TRBJ1-1; 9 bases agree with TRBD1. This CDR3 is 16 amino acids long. In germline, CDR1 is LGHNA, CDR2 YSLEER. Trimming took 1 base from V and 1 from J; bases not matched to a gene: 4. CDR3 sequence (DNA): TGCGCCAGCAGCCAAGGACCGGGACAGGGGAACACTGAAGCTTTCTTT. The encoded protein is CASSQGPGQGNTEAFF.

The chain combines TRBV24-1 with TRBJ2-2; tentatively, D is TRBD2 (6 bases). Germline values: CDR1 KGHDR, CDR2 SFDVKD. With 6 bases removed from V and 5 bases from J, the gap between germline ends came to 15 bases. CDR3 size: 15 residues. The CDR3 region is CATSPGLSRTGELFF. The CDR3 DNA follows: TGTGCCACCAGTCCCGGACTATCCCGGACCGGGGAGCTGTTTTTT.

This clone has a handful of counts. Other DNA sequences of this sample code for an identical CDR3. The chain has TRBV5-1 and TRBJ1-5; D possibly corresponds to TRBD1 (6 bases). The V and J ends lost 5 bases and 3 bases respectively, with 9 bases between them. The length of the CDR3 is 13 residues. Per the germline V gene, CDR1 is SGHRS and CDR2 is YFSETQ. CDR3 protein: CASRQGANQPQHF. In DNA form, the CDR3 reads TGCGCCAGCAGACAGGGCGCCAATCAGCCCCAGCATTTT. Filled out from reference TRBV5-1 and TRBJ1-5, the complete variable domain reads KAGVTQTPRYLIKTRGQQVTLSCSPISGHRSVSWYQQTPGQGLQFLFEYFSETQRNKGNFPGRFSGRQFSNSRSEMNVSTLELGDSALYLCASRQGANQPQHFGDGTRLSIL.

The chain uses TRBV7-6 and TRBJ2-3; TRBD2 matches 13 bases. The CDR3 is made up of 18 amino acids. Germline values: CDR1 SGHVS, CDR2 FNYEAQ. V shed 1 base and J 7 bases; nucleotides not matched to a gene: 11. DNA of the CDR3: TGTGCCAGCAGCTTAGGGGGACTAGCGGGACACACCGAATATACGCAGTATTTT. The encoded protein is CASSLGGLAGHTEYTQYF. The full variable domain, in which reference TRBV7-6 and TRBJ2-3 provide the parts outside the CDR3, is GAGVSQSPRYKVTKRGQDVALRCDPISGHVSLYWYRQALGQGPEFLTYFNYEAQQDKSGLPNDRFSAERPEGSISTLTIQRTEQRDSAMYRCASSLGGLAGHTEYTQYFGPGTRLTVL.

This sequence joins TRBV24-1 and TRBJ2-1; 10 bases line up with TRBD2. The CDR3 contains 16 residues. Germline-derived CDR1 and CDR2 are KGHDR and SFDVKD. The V and J ends lost 5 bases and 8 bases, in that order; junction bases with no gene match: 11. The CDR3 spells CATSGLASGREYEQFF. DNA of the CDR3: TGTGCCACCAGTGGGTTGGCTAGCGGGAGAGAGTATGAGCAGTTCTTC.

This chain uses TRBV11-3 with TRBJ2-1, with TRBD2 matching over 16 bases. The V segment lost 5 bases and the J segment 5 bases; nucleotides outside the gene matches: 6. The CDR3 loop spans 17 amino acids. Germline CDR1 is SGHNT and CDR2 is YENEEA. The CDR3 DNA sequence: TGTGCCAGCAGCCCAGGGACTAGCGGGAGGGGAAACAATGAGCAGTTCTTC. This translates into CASSPGTSGRGNNEQFF.

The chain uses TRBV7-6 and TRBJ2-5; D gene uncertain. Germline CDR1 is SGHVS and CDR2 is FNYEAQ. This CDR3 contains 14 residues. V was shortened by 3 bases and J by 4 bases, with 12 bases between the two germline ends. For the CDR3, the DNA is TGTGCCAGCAGCTTGAGTAGTGTCGGAGAGACCCAGTACTTC. Encoded protein: CASSLSSVGETQYF.

The CDR3 loop reads CATGLAGGGEQFF. Here the CDR3 DNA reads TGTGCCACGGGACTAGCGGGAGGCGGTGAGCAGTTCTTC. The chain is built from TRBV24-1 and TRBJ2-1; TRBD2 matches at 15 bases. CDR3 length: 13 residues. Germline trimming cut 10 bases from V and 9 bases from J; bases unmatched to any gene: 3. Germline CDR1 KGHDR, CDR2 SFDVKD.

The chain joins TRBV11-3 to TRBJ2-2, with 13 bases lining up with TRBD2. After removal of 5 bases from V and 5 bases from J, the junction contained 14 bases not matched to a gene. Germline V CDR1 and CDR2: SGHNT, YENEEA. The CDR3 is 19 amino acids. The CDR3: CASSGRTSGSSERTGELFF. The CDR3 DNA is TGTGCCAGCAGCGGAAGGACTAGCGGGAGTTCCGAGAGGACCGGGGAGCTGTTTTTT. Supplemented by reference TRBV11-3 and TRBJ2-2, the full variable domain reads EAGVVQSPRYKIIEKKQPVAFWCNPISGHNTLYWYLQNLGQGPELLIRYENEEAVDDSQLPKDRFSAERLKGVDSTLKIQPAELGDSAVYLCASSGRTSGSSERTGELFFGEGSRLTVL.

The V call is TRBV9, the J call TRBJ2-5; 10 bases match TRBD1. The V gene's germline CDR1 is SGDLS and CDR2 YYNGEE. This CDR3 comprises 16 residues. J lost 4 bases, V lost 2 bases, and 8 bases had no gene match. CDR3 protein: CASSVPGQGRRETQYF. As DNA, the CDR3 is TGTGCCAGCAGCGTCCCGGGACAGGGGAGAAGAGAGACCCAGTACTTC.

CDR3 in DNA: TGTGCCAGCAGCTTGCGGGGGGTGGGCACAGATACGCAGTATTTT. Its protein is CASSLRGVGTDTQYF. V gene TRBV11-3 combines with J gene TRBJ2-3, with 8 bases aligning to TRBD2. The V gene's germline CDR1 is SGHNT and CDR2 YENEEA. The CDR3 runs to 15 residues. Trimming at V came to 3 bases and at J to 1 base, leaving 3 bases not matched to a gene.